These 14 T cell receptor beta chains were all obtained from the same sample, sequenced in a study of blood T cell repertoires in COVID-19. Here immunoSEQ multiplex PCR was the method, and the copy in TCRdb shows in-frame clones only, minus some. The sample includes 180,000 or so clones, 80% to 90% of them seen just once. The sequenced sample consisted of peripheral blood. These receptors all come from a human donor with active or convalescent COVID-19. The donor label of this sample is uncertain.

The chain couples TRBV30 to TRBJ1-3; perhaps TRBD1 as D (5 bases). Germline V gene lookup returns CDR1 GTSNPN and CDR2 SVGIG (reference sequence). Trimming removed 4 bases from V and 3 bases from J, with 13 bases in between. The CDR3 runs 14 residues. The CDR3 bases are TGTGCCTGGAAACAAGGGGTGGTTGGAAACACCATATATTTT. Translated, it gives CAWKQGVVGNTIYF.

The chain carries TRBV3-1 (or the pseudogene TRBV3-2) and TRBJ1-2; a possible D gene is TRBD1 (5 bases). The CDR3 runs to 12 residues. Trimming pared 1 base from V and 8 bases from J, leaving 8 bases between. Germline-derived CDR1 and CDR2 are LGHDT and YNNKEL (reference sequence). The CDR3 loop is CASSQVRGGYTF. DNA for the CDR3: TGTGCCAGCAGCCAAGTTAGGGGCGGCTACACCTTC.

This clone was seen only a few times. Other DNA sequences within the sample encode an identical CDR3. The gene calls are TRBV7-2 and TRBJ1-3; possible D gene TRBD1, 6 bases. CDR1 and CDR2 (germline): SGHTA, FQGNSA. Trimming left V 3 bases short and J 3 bases short, with 9 bases between. This CDR3 comprises 14 residues. The CDR3 DNA sequence: TGTGCCAGCAGCTTTCCAGGGGTTGGAAACACCATATATTTT. Translated, it gives CASSFPGVGNTIYF. The whole variable domain, filled in from reference TRBV7-2 and TRBJ1-3, reads GAGVSQSPSNKVTEKGKDVELRCDPISGHTALYWYRQSLGQGLEFLIYFQGNSAPDKSGLPSDRFSAERTGGSVSTLTIQRTQQEDSAVYLCASSFPGVGNTIYFGEGSWLTVV.

The chain joins TRBV28 to TRBJ2-2; 10 bases agree with TRBD1. Germline CDR1 MDHEN, CDR2 SYDVKM. There are 18 residues in the CDR3. After removal of 5 bases from V and 6 bases from J, the junction contained 15 bases not matched to a gene. CDR3 in DNA: TGTGCCAGCAGTCAAACCGGGACAGGGGATGGGAGCGCCGGGGAGCTGTTTTTT. Its protein is CASSQTGTGDGSAGELFF.

In this sample, this clone turned up a few times. This chain joins TRBV11-1 and TRBJ1-3; D is unclear. Germline V gives CDR1 SGHAT, CDR2 FQDESV (reference sequence). This CDR3 comprises 14 residues. V was trimmed by 5 bases and J by 6 bases, leaving 14 bases between them. The CDR3 protein is CASSLRGSTNTIYF. CDR3 DNA sequence: TGTGCCAGCAGCCTAAGAGGGAGTACAAACACCATATATTTT. Supplemented by reference TRBV11-1 and TRBJ1-3, the full variable domain reads EAEVAQSPRYKITEKSQAVAFWCDPISGHATLYWYRQILGQGPELLVQFQDESVVDDSQLPKDRFSAERLKGVDSTLKIQPAELGDSAMYLCASSLRGSTNTIYFGEGSWLTVV.

The count of this clone is one. This rearrangement joins TRBV5-4 to TRBJ2-2; TRBD2 might be the D (6 bases). V was cut by 1 base and J by 5 bases, with 12 bases left in between. The CDR3 loop spans 15 amino acids. Germline CDR1 reads SGHNT; CDR2 reads YYREEE (reference sequence). CDR3 DNA sequence: TGTGCCAGCAGCTTGAGGCGGGACGATACCGGGGAGCTGTTTTTT. This sequence encodes CASSLRRDDTGELFF.

The chain combines TRBV5-4 with TRBJ2-1; 11 nucleotides align to TRBD2. Per germline, CDR1 SGHNT and CDR2 YYREEE (reference sequence). The CDR3 is made up of 17 amino acids. The J segment lost 8 bases and the V segment lost 3 bases, leaving 13 bases of the junction unmatched. Here the CDR3 reads CASSSLLAGASVYEQFF. CDR3 bases: TGTGCCAGCAGCTCCCTACTAGCGGGGGCCTCTGTCTATGAGCAGTTCTTC.

The CDR3 DNA sequence: TGCGCCAGCAGCCAGAAGATAGGGACTAGCGGGAGGAATGAGCAGTTCTTC. This gives the protein CASSQKIGTSGRNEQFF. The V call is TRBV4-1, the J call TRBJ2-1; 15 nucleotides match TRBD2. With 3 bases clipped from V and 7 bases from J, the junction kept 7 bases outside the gene matches. Germline loops: CDR1 MGHRA, CDR2 YSYEKL. The CDR3 runs to 17 residues.

The V and J genes are TRBV3-1 (or the pseudogene TRBV3-2) and TRBJ2-3, with 8 bases matching TRBD2. Germline V gene lookup returns CDR1 LGHDT and CDR2 YNNKEL (reference sequence). CDR3 size: 16 residues. The trim removed 4 bases at V and 4 bases at J, leaving 10 bases unmatched. CDR3 nucleotides: TGTGCCAGCAGCCCTACTTCGGGGGGGGCCTCAGATACGCAGTATTTT. Its translation: CASSPTSGGASDTQYF.

The chain has TRBV5-6 and TRBJ1-5, with 8 bases aligning to TRBD1. CDR3 length equals 17 residues. The V gene end was trimmed by 4 bases and the J gene end by 7 bases; junction bases not matched to a gene: 16. Per germline, CDR1 SGHDT and CDR2 YYEEEE. Here the CDR3 DNA reads TGTGCCAGCAGCCTTTTAGGGTCCCAGGGGGCTGACCAGCCCCAGCATTTT. Translation gives CASSLLGSQGADQPQHF.

The V gene is TRBV27, the J gene TRBJ2-3; 7 nucleotides match TRBD2. V shed 6 bases and J 4 bases; nucleotides not matched to a gene: 4. The CDR3 spans 13 residues. In germline, CDR1 is MNHEY, CDR2 SMNVEV (reference sequence). Written as DNA, the CDR3 is TGTGCCAGCAGAGGACTAGGTGCAGATACGCAGTATTTT. Amino acid sequence: CASRGLGADTQYF.

This clone was recorded a few times. This chain joins TRBV7-9 and TRBJ1-6; a possible D gene is TRBD1 (6 bases). Germline CDR1 is SEHNR and CDR2 is FQNEAQ (reference sequence). The CDR3 totals 15 residues. V lost 5 bases and J 1 base, leaving 9 bases between the germline ends. CDR3 region: CASSPTGSYNSPLHF. The CDR3 region has the DNA TGTGCCAGCAGCCCTACAGGGTCCTATAATTCACCCCTCCACTTT.

The chain couples TRBV7-9 to TRBJ1-2, with D possibly matching TRBD1 (5 bases). Trimming pared 4 bases from V and 8 bases from J, leaving 20 bases between. This CDR3 comprises 15 residues. The V gene's germline CDR1 is SEHNR and CDR2 FQNEAQ (reference sequence). CDR3: CASSSTDMQGNGYTF. CDR3 DNA sequence: TGTGCCAGCAGCTCGACCGACATGCAGGGAAACGGCTACACCTTC.

CDR3 loop: CASSLGEDGRPQHF. CDR3 in DNA: TGTGCCAGCAGTTTGGGCGAGGATGGGAGGCCCCAGCATTTT. The rearrangement links TRBV28 to TRBJ1-5; no reliable D call. The CDR3 has 14 residues. V lost 3 bases, J lost 9 bases, and 15 bases lay in between. Germline V gives CDR1 MDHEN, CDR2 SYDVKM.